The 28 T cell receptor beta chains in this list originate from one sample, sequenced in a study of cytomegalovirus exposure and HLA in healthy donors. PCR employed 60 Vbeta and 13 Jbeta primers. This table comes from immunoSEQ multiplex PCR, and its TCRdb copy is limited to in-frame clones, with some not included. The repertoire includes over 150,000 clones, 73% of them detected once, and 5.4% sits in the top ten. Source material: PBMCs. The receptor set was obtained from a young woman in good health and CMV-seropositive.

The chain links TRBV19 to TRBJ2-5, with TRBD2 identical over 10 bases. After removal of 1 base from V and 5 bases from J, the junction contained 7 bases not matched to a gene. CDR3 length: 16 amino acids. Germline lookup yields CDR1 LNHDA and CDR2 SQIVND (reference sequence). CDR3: CASSIGSGGAFETQYF. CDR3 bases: TGTGCCAGTAGTATAGGGAGCGGGGGGGCTTTTGAGACCCAGTACTTC. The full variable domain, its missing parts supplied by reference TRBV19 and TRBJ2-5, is DGGITQSPKYLFRKEGQNVTLSCEQNLNHDAMYWYRQDPGQGLRLIYYSQIVNDFQKGDIAEGYSVSREKKESFPLTVTSAQKNPTAFYLCASSIGSGGAFETQYFGPGTRLLVL.

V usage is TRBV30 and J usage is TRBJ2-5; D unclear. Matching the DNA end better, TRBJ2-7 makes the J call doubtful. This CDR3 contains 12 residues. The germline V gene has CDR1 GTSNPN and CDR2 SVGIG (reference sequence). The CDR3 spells CAWSGDSYEQYF. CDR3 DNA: TGTGCCTGGAGTGGAGATAGCTACGAGCAGTACTTC.

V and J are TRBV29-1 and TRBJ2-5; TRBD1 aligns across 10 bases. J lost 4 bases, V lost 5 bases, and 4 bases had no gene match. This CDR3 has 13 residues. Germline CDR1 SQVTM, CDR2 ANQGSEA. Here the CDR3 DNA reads TGCAGCGTTACGGGACAGGGGACAGAGACCCAGTACTTC. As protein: CSVTGQGTETQYF.

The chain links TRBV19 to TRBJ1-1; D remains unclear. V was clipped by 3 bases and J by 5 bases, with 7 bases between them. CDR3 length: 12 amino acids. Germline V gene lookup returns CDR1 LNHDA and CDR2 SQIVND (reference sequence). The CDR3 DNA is TGTGCCAGTAGTATCTCCAGTACTGAAGCTTTCTTT. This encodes CASSISSTEAFF.

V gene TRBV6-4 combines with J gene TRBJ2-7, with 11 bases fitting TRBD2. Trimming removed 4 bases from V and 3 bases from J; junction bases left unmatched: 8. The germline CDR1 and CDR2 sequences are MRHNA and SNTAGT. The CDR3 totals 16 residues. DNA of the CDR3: TGTGCCAGCAGTGTCTTATCAGGGACTAGCGGCTACGAGCAGTACTTC. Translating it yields CASSVLSGTSGYEQYF.

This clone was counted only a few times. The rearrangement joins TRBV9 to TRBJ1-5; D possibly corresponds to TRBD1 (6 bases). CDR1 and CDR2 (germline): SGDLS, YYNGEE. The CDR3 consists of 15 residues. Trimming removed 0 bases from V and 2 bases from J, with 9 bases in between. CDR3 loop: CASSVDPGGNQPQHF. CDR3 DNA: TGTGCCAGCAGCGTAGACCCAGGGGGCAATCAGCCCCAGCATTTT. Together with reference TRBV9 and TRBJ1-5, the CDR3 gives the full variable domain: DSGVTQTPKHLITATGQRVTLRCSPRSGDLSVYWYQQSLDQGLQFLIQYYNGEERAKGNILERFSAQQFPDLHSELNLSSLELGDSALYFCASSVDPGGNQPQHFGDGTRLSIL.

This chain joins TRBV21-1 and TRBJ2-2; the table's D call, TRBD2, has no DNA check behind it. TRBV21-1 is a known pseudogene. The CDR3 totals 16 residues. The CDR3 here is CASSKTWGVSTGELFF. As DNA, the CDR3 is TGTGCCAGCAGCAAAACCTGGGGGGTGAGCACCGGGGAGCTGTTTTTT.

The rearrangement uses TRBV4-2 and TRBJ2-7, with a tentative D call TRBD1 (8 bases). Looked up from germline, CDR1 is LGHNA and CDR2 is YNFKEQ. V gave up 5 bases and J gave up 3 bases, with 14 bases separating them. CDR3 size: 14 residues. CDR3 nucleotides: TGTGCCAGCAGCGTTACAGGGGGGGTCTACGAGCAGTACTTC. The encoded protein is CASSVTGGVYEQYF.

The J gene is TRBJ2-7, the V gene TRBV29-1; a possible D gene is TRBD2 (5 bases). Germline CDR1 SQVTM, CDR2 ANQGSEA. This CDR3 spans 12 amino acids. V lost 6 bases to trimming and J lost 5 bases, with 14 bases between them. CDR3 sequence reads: CSVLKTRDEQYF. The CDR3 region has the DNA TGCAGCGTCTTGAAGACGAGGGACGAGCAGTACTTC.

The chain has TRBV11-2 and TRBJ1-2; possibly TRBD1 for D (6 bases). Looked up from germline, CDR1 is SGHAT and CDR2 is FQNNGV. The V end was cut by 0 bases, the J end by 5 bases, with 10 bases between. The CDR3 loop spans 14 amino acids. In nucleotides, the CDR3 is TGTGCCAGCAGCTTAGATCAGGGGTTTTATGGCTACACCTTC. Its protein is CASSLDQGFYGYTF.

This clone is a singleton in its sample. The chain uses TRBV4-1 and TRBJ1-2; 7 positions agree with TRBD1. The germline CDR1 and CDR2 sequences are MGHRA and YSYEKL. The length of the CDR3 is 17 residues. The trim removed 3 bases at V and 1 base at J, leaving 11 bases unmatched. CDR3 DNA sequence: TGCGCCAGCAGCCACGATTGGCGGGACAGACATAACTATGGCTACACCTTC. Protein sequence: CASSHDWRDRHNYGYTF.

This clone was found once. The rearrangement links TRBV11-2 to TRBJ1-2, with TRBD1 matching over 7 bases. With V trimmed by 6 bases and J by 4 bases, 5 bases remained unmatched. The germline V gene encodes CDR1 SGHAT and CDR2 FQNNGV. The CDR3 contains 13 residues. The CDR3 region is CASSPGTVYGYTF. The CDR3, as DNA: TGTGCCAGCAGTCCGGGGACAGTCTATGGCTACACCTTC.

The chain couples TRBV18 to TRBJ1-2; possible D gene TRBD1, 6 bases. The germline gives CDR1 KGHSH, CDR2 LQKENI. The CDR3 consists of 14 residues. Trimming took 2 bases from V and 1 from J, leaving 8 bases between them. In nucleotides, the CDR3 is TGTGCCAGCTCACCAAACAGGGATAACTATGGCTACACCTTC. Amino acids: CASSPNRDNYGYTF.

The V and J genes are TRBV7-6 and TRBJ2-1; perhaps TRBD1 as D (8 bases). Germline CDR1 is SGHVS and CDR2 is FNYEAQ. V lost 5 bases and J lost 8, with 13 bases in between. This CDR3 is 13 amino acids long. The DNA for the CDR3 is TGTGCCAGCAGCCCTACAGGGGGGGATGAGCAGTTCTTC. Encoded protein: CASSPTGGDEQFF.

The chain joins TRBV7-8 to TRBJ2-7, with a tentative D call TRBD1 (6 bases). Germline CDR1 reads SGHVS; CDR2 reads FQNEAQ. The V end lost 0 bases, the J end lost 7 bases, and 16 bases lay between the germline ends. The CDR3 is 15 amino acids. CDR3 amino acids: CASSLAPRVTGEQYF. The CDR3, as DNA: TGTGCCAGCAGCTTAGCGCCTCGTGTTACAGGGGAGCAGTACTTC. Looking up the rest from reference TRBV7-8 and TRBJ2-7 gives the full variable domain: GAGVSQSPRYKVAKRGQDVALRCDPISGHVSLFWYQQALGQGPEFLTYFQNEAQLDKSGLPSDRFFAERPEGSVSTLKIQRTQQEDSAVYLCASSLAPRVTGEQYFGPGTRLTVT.

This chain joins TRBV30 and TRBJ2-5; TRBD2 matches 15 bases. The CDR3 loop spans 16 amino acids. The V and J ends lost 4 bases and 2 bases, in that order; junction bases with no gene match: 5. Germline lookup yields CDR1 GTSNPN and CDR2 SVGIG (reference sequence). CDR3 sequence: CAWNRGLAGGQETQYF. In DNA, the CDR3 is TGTGCCTGGAACCGGGGACTAGCGGGGGGTCAAGAGACCCAGTACTTC.

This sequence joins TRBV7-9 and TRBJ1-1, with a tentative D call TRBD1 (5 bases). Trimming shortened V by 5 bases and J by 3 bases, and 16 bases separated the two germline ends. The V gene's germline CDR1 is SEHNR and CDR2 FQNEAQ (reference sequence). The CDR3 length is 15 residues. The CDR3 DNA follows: TGTGCCAGCAGCCCGCCCGGCAGGGCAGACACTGAAGCTTTCTTT. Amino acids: CASSPPGRADTEAFF.

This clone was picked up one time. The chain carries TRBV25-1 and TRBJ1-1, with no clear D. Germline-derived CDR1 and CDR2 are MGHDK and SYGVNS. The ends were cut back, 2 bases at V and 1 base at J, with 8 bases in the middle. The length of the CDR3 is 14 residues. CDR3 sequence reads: CASSERAGNTEAFF. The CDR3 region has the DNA TGTGCCAGCAGTGAAAGGGCGGGGAACACTGAAGCTTTCTTT.

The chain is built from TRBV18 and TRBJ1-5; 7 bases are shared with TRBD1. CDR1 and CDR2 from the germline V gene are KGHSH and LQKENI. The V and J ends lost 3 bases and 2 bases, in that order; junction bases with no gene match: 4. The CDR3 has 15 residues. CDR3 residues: CASSPQGQRNQPQHF. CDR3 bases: TGTGCCAGCTCACCCCAGGGACAGCGCAATCAGCCCCAGCATTTT. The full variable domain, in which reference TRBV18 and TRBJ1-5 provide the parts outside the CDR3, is NAGVMQNPRHLVRRRGQEARLRCSPMKGHSHVYWYRQLPEEGLKFMVYLQKENIIDESGMPKERFSAEFPKEGPSILRIQQVVRGDSAAYFCASSPQGQRNQPQHFGDGTRLSIL.

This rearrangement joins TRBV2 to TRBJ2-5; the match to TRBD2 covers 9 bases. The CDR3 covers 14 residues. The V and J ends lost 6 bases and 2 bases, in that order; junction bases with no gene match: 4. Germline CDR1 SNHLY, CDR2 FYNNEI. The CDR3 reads CASRLLAGQETQYF. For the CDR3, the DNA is TGTGCCAGCAGGTTACTAGCGGGTCAAGAGACCCAGTACTTC.

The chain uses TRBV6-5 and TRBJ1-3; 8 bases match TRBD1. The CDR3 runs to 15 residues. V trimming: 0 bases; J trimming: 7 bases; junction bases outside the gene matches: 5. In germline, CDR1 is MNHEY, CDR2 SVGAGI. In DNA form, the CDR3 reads TGTGCCAGCAGTTACTCGAGGGACAGGAGGAACACCATATATTTT. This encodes CASSYSRDRRNTIYF.

The CDR3 DNA is TGTGCCAGCAGCTTAACCCGGACTAGCGGGGAGGCCCCAGATACGCAGTATTTT. Translation: CASSLTRTSGEAPDTQYF. The J gene is TRBJ2-3, the V gene TRBV7-2, with 12 bases lining up with TRBD2. V shed 2 bases and J 4 bases; nucleotides not matched to a gene: 10. Germline V gene data show CDR1 as SGHTA and CDR2 as FQGNSA. CDR3 length: 18 residues.

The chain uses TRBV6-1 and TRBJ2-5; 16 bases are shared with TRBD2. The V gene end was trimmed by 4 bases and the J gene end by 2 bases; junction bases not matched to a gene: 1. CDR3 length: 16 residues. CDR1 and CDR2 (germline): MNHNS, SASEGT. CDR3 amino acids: CASSGGLAGGQETQYF. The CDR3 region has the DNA TGTGCCAGCAGTGGGGGACTAGCGGGGGGGCAAGAGACCCAGTACTTC.

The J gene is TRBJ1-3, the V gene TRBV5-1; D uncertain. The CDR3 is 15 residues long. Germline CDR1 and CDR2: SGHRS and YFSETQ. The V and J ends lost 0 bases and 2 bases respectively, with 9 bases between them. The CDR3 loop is CASSLDSSPGNTIYF. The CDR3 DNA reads TGCGCCAGCAGCTTGGACAGTTCGCCTGGAAACACCATATATTTT.

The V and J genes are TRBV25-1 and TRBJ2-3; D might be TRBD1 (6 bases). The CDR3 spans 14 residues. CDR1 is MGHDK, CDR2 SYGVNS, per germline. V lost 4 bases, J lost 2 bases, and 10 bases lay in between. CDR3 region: CASSARTDTDTQYF. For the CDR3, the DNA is TGTGCCAGCAGTGCCCGGACAGACACAGATACGCAGTATTTT. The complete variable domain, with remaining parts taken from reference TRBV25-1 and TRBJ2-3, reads EADIYQTPRYLVIGTGKKITLECSQTMGHDKMYWYQQDPGMELHLIHYSYGVNSTEKGDLSSESTVSRIRTEHFPLTLESARPSHTSQYLCASSARTDTDTQYFGPGTRLTVL.

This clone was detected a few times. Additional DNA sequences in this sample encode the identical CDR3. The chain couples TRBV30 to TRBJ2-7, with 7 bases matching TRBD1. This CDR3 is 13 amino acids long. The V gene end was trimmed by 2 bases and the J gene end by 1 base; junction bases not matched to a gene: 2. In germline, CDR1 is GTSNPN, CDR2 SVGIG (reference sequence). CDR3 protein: CAWSRDSSYEQYF. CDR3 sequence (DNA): TGTGCCTGGAGTCGGGACAGTTCCTACGAGCAGTACTTC.

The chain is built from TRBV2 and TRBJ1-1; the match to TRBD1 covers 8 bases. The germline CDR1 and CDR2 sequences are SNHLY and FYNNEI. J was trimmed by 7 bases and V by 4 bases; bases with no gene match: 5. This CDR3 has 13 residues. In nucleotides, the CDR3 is TGTGCCAGCAGTGGACAGGGGACGGATGAAGCTTTCTTT. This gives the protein CASSGQGTDEAFF.

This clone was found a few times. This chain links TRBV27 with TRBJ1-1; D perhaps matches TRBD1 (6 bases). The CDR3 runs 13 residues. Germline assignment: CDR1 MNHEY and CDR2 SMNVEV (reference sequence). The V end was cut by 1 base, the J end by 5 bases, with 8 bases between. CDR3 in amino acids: CASSLFQGTEAFF. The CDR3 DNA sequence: TGTGCCAGCAGTTTATTTCAGGGGACTGAAGCTTTCTTT.